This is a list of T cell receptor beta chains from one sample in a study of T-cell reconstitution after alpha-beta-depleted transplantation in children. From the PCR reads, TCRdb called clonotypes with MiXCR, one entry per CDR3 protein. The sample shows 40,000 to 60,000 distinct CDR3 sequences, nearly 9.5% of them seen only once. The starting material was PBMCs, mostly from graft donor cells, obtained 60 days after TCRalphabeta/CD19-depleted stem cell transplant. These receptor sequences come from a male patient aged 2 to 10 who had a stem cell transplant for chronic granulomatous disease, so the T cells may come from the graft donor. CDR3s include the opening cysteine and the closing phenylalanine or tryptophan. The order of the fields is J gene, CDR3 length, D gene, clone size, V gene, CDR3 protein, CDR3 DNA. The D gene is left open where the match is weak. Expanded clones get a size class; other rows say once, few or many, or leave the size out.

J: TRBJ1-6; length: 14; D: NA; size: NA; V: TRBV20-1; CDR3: CSARVGSYNSPLHF; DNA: TGCAGTGCTAGAGTAGGGTCCTATAATTCACCCCTCCACTTT
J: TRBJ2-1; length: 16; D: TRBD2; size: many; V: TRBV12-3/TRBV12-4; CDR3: CASRRSGRAILNEQFF; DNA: TGTGCCAGCAGGCGTAGCGGGAGGGCCATCTTAAATGAGCAGTTCTTC
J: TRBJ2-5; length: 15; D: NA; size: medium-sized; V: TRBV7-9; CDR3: CASLPREQAAGTQYF; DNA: TGTGCCAGCCTCCCCAGGGAACAGGCGGCAGGGACCCAGTACTTC
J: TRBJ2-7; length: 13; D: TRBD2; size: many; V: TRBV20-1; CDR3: CSASSGRDYEQYF; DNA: TGCAGTGCTAGTAGCGGGAGGGACTACGAGCAGTACTTC
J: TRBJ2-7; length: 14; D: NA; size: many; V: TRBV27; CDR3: CASSLSGTEYEQYF; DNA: TGTGCCAGCAGTTTATCCGGGACCGAGTACGAGCAGTACTTC
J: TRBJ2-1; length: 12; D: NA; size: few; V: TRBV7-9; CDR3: CASSFRSDEQFF; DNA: TGTGCCAGCAGCTTTCGAAGTGATGAGCAGTTCTTC
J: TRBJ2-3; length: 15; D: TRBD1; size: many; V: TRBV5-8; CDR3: CASSPGQGVTDTQYF; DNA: TGTGCCAGCAGCCCGGGACAGGGGGTCACAGATACGCAGTATTTT
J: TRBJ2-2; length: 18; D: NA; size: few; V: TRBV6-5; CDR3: CASSHPSDISGHTGELFF; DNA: TGTGCCAGCAGTCACCCCTCCGACATTTCGGGTCACACCGGGGAGCTGTTTTTT
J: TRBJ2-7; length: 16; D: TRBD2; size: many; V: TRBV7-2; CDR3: CASSLRWRETPYEQYF; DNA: TGTGCCAGCAGCTTAAGGTGGCGGGAGACCCCCTACGAGCAGTACTTC
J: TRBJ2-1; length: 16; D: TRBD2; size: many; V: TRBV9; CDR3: CASSAHSGSARNEQFF; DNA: TGTGCCAGCAGCGCGCATAGCGGGAGTGCCAGAAATGAGCAGTTCTTC
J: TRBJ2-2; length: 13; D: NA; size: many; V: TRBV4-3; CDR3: CASSHRGTGELFF; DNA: TGCGCCAGCAGCCACCGGGGCACCGGGGAGCTGTTTTTT
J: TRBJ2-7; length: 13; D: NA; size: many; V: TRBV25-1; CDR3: CASSRSRALEQYF; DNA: TGTGCCAGCAGTCGTAGCAGGGCTCTGGAGCAGTACTTC
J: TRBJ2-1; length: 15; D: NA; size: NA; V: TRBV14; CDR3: CASSQAQGRYNEQFF; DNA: TGTGCCAGCAGCCAAGCACAGGGAAGGTACAATGAGCAGTTCTTC
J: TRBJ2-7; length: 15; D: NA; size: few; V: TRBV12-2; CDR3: CASRKGQSLSYEQYF; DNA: TGTGCAAGTCGCAAGGGACAGTCTCTCTCCTACGAGCAGTACTTC
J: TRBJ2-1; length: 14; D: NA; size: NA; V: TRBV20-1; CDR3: CSARDLLRHNEQFF; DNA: TGCAGTGCTAGGGACCTACTTCGCCACAATGAGCAGTTCTTC
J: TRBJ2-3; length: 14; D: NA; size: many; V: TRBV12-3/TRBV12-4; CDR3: CAVLLDSSTDTQYF; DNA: TGTGCCGTACTACTTGACTCTAGCACAGATACGCAGTATTTT
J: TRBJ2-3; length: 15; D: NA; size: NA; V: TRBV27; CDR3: CASREGGTGIHTQYF; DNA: TGTGCCAGCAGGGAGGGCGGAACAGGGATACACACGCAGTATTTT
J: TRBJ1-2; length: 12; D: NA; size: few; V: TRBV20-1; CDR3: CSAREGPYGYTF; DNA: TGCAGTGCTCGCGAGGGACCCTATGGCTACACCTTC
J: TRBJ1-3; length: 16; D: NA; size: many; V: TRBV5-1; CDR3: CASSPDPGTAGNTIYF; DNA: TGCGCCAGCAGCCCGGACCCAGGGACGGCTGGAAACACCATATATTTT
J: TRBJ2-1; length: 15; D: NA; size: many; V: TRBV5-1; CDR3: CASSLGGSSYNEQFF; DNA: TGCGCCAGCAGCTTGGGTGGATCCTCCTACAATGAGCAGTTCTTC
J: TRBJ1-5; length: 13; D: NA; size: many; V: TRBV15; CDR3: CATSREGVQPQHF; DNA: TGTGCCACCAGCAGAGAAGGGGTTCAGCCCCAGCATTTT
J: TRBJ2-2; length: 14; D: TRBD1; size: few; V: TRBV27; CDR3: CTSSLDRGTGELFF; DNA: TGCACCAGCAGTTTGGACAGGGGCACCGGGGAGCTGTTTTTT
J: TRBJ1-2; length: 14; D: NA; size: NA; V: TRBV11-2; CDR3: CATPGKQGRFGYTF; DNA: TGTGCCACCCCAGGAAAACAGGGTCGTTTTGGCTACACCTTC
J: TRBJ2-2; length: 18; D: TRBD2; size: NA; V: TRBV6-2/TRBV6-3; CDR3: CASSSPLLAGGGTGELFF; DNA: TGTGCCAGCAGTTCCCCCCTCCTAGCGGGAGGTGGGACCGGGGAGCTGTTTTTT
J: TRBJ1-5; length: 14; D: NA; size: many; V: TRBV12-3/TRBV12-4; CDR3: CASSLLGGNQPQHF; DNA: TGTGCCAGCAGTTTGTTGGGGGGCAATCAGCCCCAGCATTTT
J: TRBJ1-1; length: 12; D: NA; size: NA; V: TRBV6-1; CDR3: CASSGRVTEAFF; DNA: TGTGCCAGCAGTGGTAGGGTCACTGAAGCTTTCTTT
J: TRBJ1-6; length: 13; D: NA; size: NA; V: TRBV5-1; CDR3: CASSPEGNSPLHF; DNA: TGCGCCAGCAGCCCCGAAGGGAATTCACCCCTCCACTTT
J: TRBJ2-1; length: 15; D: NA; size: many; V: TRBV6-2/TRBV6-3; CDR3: CASSYWGNPNNEQFF; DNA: TGTGCCAGCAGTTACTGGGGGAACCCGAACAATGAGCAGTTCTTC
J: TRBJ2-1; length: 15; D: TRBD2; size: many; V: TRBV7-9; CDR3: CASSPGASGSNEQFF; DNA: TGTGCCAGCAGCCCCGGGGCTAGCGGGAGTAATGAGCAGTTCTTC
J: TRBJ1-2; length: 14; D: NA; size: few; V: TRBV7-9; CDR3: CASSLQGIFWGYTF; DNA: TGTGCCAGCAGCTTGCAGGGAATCTTTTGGGGCTACACCTTC
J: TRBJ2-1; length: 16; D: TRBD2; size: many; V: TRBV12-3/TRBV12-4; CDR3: CASSPSGSGSYNEQFF; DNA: TGTGCCAGCAGCCCTAGTGGTAGCGGGAGCTACAATGAGCAGTTCTTC
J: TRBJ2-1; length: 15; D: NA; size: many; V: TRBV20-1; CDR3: CSAWGLPGVKGEQFF; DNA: TGCAGTGCCTGGGGGTTACCGGGAGTTAAGGGTGAGCAGTTCTTC
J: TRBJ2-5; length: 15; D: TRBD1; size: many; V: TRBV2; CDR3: CASSAQGAFEETQYF; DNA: TGTGCCAGCAGCGCACAGGGGGCGTTCGAAGAGACCCAGTACTTC
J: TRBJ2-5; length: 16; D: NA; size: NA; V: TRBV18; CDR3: CASSPLPPWSRETQYF; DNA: TGTGCCAGCTCACCACTTCCCCCTTGGTCGAGAGAGACCCAGTACTTC
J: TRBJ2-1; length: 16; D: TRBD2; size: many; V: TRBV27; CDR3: CASSSPPSGSYNEQFF; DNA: TGTGCCAGCAGTTCCCCCCCTAGCGGGTCCTACAATGAGCAGTTCTTC
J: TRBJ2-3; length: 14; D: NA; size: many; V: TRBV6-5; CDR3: CASSYSSGRDTQYF; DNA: TGTGCCAGCAGTTACTCGAGCGGCCGGGATACGCAGTATTTT
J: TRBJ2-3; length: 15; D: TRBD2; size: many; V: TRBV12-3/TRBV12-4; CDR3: CASSLGGLATDTQYF; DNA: TGTGCCAGCAGTTTAGGGGGACTAGCCACAGATACGCAGTATTTT
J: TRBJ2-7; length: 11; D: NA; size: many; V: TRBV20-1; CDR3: CSARDGRGQYF; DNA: TGCAGTGCTAGAGATGGGCGGGGGCAGTACTTC
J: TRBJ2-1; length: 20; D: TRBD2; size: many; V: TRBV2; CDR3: CASRQPPGTSGKGVGNEQFF; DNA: TGTGCCAGCAGACAACCCCCAGGGACTAGCGGGAAGGGGGTGGGCAATGAGCAGTTCTTC
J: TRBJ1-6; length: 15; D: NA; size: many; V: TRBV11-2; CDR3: CASSLNAGANSPLHF; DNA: TGTGCCAGCAGCTTAAACGCAGGGGCCAATTCACCCCTCCACTTT
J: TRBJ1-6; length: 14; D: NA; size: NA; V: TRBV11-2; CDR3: CASSLKGSGSPLHF; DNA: TGTGCCAGCAGCTTAAAGGGATCGGGGTCACCCCTCCACTTT
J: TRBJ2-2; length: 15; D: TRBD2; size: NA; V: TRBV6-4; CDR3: CASSPAGGDTGELFF; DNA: TGTGCCAGCAGTCCCGCGGGAGGGGACACCGGGGAGCTGTTTTTT
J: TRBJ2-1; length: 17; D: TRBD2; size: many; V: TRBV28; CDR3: CASSLAPAGGPYNEQFF; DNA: TGTGCCAGCAGTTTAGCACCGGCGGGAGGGCCCTACAATGAGCAGTTCTTC
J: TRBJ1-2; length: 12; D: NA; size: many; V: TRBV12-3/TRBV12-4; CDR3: CASSPVAYGYTF; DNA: TGTGCCAGCAGTCCCGTGGCGTATGGCTACACCTTC
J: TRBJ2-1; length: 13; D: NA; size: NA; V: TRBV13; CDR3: CASSGRTGGEQFF; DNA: TGTGCCAGCAGCGGACGGACGGGCGGTGAGCAGTTCTTC
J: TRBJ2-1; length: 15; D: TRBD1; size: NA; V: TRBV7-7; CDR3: CASSIDRVGYNEQFF; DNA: TGTGCCAGCAGCATAGACAGGGTAGGGTACAATGAGCAGTTCTTC
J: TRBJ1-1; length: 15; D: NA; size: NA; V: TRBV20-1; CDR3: CSVSRQANLNTEAFF; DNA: TGCAGTGTTAGTCGGCAGGCGAACCTGAACACTGAAGCTTTCTTT
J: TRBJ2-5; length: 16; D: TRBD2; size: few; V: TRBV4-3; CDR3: CASSQGLAGGEKTQYF; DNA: TGCGCCAGCAGCCAAGGGCTTGCGGGAGGCGAGAAGACCCAGTACTTC
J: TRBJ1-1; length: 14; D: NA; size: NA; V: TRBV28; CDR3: CASSRQGSNTEAFF; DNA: TGTGCCAGCAGCCGTCAGGGTTCGAACACTGAAGCTTTCTTT
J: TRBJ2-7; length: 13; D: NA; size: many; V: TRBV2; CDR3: CASTYTIRGEQYF; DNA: TGTGCCAGCACCTATACCATCAGGGGTGAGCAGTACTTC
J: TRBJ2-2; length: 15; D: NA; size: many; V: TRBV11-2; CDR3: CASSTGTVNTGELFF; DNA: TGTGCCAGCAGCACGGGGACGGTGAACACCGGGGAGCTGTTTTTT
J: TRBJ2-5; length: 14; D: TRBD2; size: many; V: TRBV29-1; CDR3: CSVAVAGYGETQYF; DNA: TGCAGCGTCGCAGTAGCGGGATATGGTGAGACCCAGTACTTC
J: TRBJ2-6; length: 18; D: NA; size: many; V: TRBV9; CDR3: CASSVTRSGPSGANVLTF; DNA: TGTGCCAGCAGCGTAACCCGCAGTGGACCTTCTGGGGCCAACGTCCTGACTTTC
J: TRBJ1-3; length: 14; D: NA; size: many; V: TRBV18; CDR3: CASSPPGARNTIYF; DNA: TGTGCCAGCTCACCCCCGGGGGCGCGGAACACCATATATTTT
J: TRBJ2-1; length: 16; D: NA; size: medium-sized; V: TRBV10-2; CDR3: CASSEPGTKGGNEQFF; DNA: TGCGCCAGCAGTGAGCCCGGGACCAAGGGGGGGAATGAGCAGTTCTTC
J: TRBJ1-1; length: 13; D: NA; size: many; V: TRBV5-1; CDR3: CASKRGMNTEAFF; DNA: TGCGCCAGCAAGAGAGGAATGAACACTGAAGCTTTCTTT
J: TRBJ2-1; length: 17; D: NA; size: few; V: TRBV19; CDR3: CASSILGAGATHNEQFF; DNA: TGTGCCAGTAGTATATTGGGAGCAGGGGCAACACACAATGAGCAGTTCTTC
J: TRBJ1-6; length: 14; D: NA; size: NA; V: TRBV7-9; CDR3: CASSLTGYNSPLHF; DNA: TGTGCCAGCAGCCTCACAGGGTATAATTCACCCCTCCACTTT